A selection of T cell receptor beta chains follows, all from one sample in a study of cytomegalovirus exposure and HLA in healthy donors. The data were produced by immunoSEQ multiplex PCR, yet TCRdb's version contains in-frame clones alone and is incomplete. This table has around 200,000 clones, approximately 80% appearing once. Input material: PBMCs. Receptors originate from a boy aged 5-17 years in good health and CMV-seronegative. Each CDR3 is given with its conserved first and last residue. The order of the fields is clone size, J gene, V gene, D gene, CDR3 DNA, CDR3 protein. A D gene is named only where the DNA matches it firmly. Only some rows state a clone size, as once, few, many or a class for expanded clones.

>few|TRBJ1-6|TRBV27|NA
TGTGCCAGCAGTTTAGGGGGCAAAGGATCACCCCTCCACTTT
CASSLGGKGSPLHF
>NA|TRBJ2-5|TRBV6-6|TRBD1
TGTGCCAGCAGTTACGAGGGGGCCCGTGAGACCCAGTACTTC
CASSYEGARETQYF
>few|TRBJ1-2|TRBV5-1|TRBD1
TGCGCCAGCAGCTTGGGAATAGGGGGCGACGGCTACACCTTC
CASSLGIGGDGYTF
>NA|TRBJ2-5|TRBV5-6|TRBD1
TGTGCCAGCAGCCGGGACAGGGGTTCAGAGACCCAGTACTTC
CASSRDRGSETQYF
>NA|TRBJ2-5|TRBV11-3|NA
TGTGCCAGCAGCTTAGGAGGGGGAGGGCAAGAGACCCAGTACTTC
CASSLGGGGQETQYF
>NA|TRBJ1-1|TRBV10-3|NA
TGTGCCATCAGTGAGATCCATCAGTCGAACACTGAAGCTTTCTTT
CAISEIHQSNTEAFF
>NA|TRBJ1-2|TRBV9|NA
TGTGCCAGCAGCCCGAGGACAGTCAACTATGGCTACACCTTC
CASSPRTVNYGYTF
>NA|TRBJ1-3|TRBV7-2|NA
TGTGCCAGCAGCTTACGGCGGGTTGGAGGAAACACCATATATTTT
CASSLRRVGGNTIYF
>NA|TRBJ2-5|TRBV18|TRBD2
TGTGCCAGCTCACCGCCGACTAGCGGGGGTGAGACCCAGTACTTC
CASSPPTSGGETQYF
>few|TRBJ1-1|TRBV15|TRBD1
TGTGCCACCAGCAGGGTGACAGGGGTTACTGAAGCTTTCTTT
CATSRVTGVTEAFF
>NA|TRBJ1-2|TRBV14|NA
TGTGCCAGCAGCCTGGGGGGAAGGGGCTACACCTTC
CASSLGGRGYTF
>NA|TRBJ2-3|TRBV9|TRBD2
TGTGCCAGCAGCGTCGCGGGGGGGCGATTCACAGATACGCAGTATTTT
CASSVAGGRFTDTQYF
>once|TRBJ1-1|TRBV21-1|NA
TGTGCCAGCAGCAAAGGGGACAGGGCCCCCGTGACTGAAGCTTTCTTT
CASSKGDRAPVTEAFF
>NA|TRBJ1-2|TRBV27|NA
TGTGCCAGCAGTCAACGGGGTGGTGTGGGCTACACCTTC
CASSQRGGVGYTF
>NA|TRBJ2-3|TRBV6-4|NA
TGTGCCAGCAGTGACTCATCTTCCCGCACAGATACGCAGTATTTT
CASSDSSSRTDTQYF
>NA|TRBJ1-1|TRBV7-9|NA
TGTGCCAGCAGCTTAACCGGGACTTTAACCCCTGAAGCTTTCTTT
CASSLTGTLTPEAFF
>NA|TRBJ2-7|TRBV15|NA
TGTGCCACCAGCAGAGATAGCGGTAACTTACCCTACGAGCAGTACTTC
CATSRDSGNLPYEQYF
>NA|TRBJ2-5|TRBV10-3|NA
TGTGCCATCAGTGAAGGTTCTAGCCGGGAGACCCAGTACTTC
CAISEGSSRETQYF
>NA|TRBJ2-3|TRBV2|NA
TGTGCCAGCAGTGAAGATCTAGAAGTCGGCACAGATACGCAGTATTTT
CASSEDLEVGTDTQYF
>NA|TRBJ2-7|TRBV15|NA
TGTGCCACCAGCAGAGAAATTGGGAGTCCGACTTCATACGAGCAGTACTTC
CATSREIGSPTSYEQYF
>NA|TRBJ1-2|TRBV29-1|NA
TGCAGCGTTGAGACGACAGGAACCTATGGCTACACCTTC
CSVETTGTYGYTF
>NA|TRBJ2-1|TRBV18|NA
TGTGCCAGCTCACCGACAGTTAGCTCCTACAATGAGCAGTTCTTC
CASSPTVSSYNEQFF
>NA|TRBJ1-2|TRBV27|NA
TGTGCCAGCAGTTTATCGGCGGCGGTGTATGGCTACACCTTC
CASSLSAAVYGYTF
>NA|TRBJ2-3|TRBV2|NA
TGTGCCAGCTCCGACTTGAACGGACAAACAGATACGCAGTATTTT
CASSDLNGQTDTQYF
>NA|TRBJ1-2|TRBV6-1|NA
TGTGCCACCGGGAGGGAAACGAGAGCGGATGGCTACACCTTC
CATGRETRADGYTF
>NA|TRBJ1-5|TRBV6-5|NA
TGTGCCAGCAGTTACTCGAGCTCTAGCAATCAGCCCCAGCATTTT
CASSYSSSSNQPQHF
>NA|TRBJ1-2|TRBV29-1|TRBD1
TGCAGCGTTGGGGACAGGGCTTCCTATAACTATGGCTACACCTTC
CSVGDRASYNYGYTF
>NA|TRBJ2-2|TRBV9|NA
TGTGCCAGCAGCGTAGGCGGGTCCTTCACCGGGGAGCTGTTTTTT
CASSVGGSFTGELFF
>NA|TRBJ2-1|TRBV4-1|TRBD2
TGCGCCAGCAGTCTCGGGGGGGGCGCCCTCTACAATGAGCAGTTCTTC
CASSLGGGALYNEQFF
>NA|TRBJ2-7|TRBV19|TRBD1
TGTGCCAGTAGTCCGGACAGGGGAAACGAGCAGTACTTC
CASSPDRGNEQYF
>NA|TRBJ1-3|TRBV9|TRBD1
TGTGCCAGCAGCGAGGCAGGGGGTAGGAGATCTGGAAACACCATATATTTT
CASSEAGGRRSGNTIYF
>few|TRBJ2-1|TRBV9|TRBD2
TGTGCCAGCAGCGTAGCTGGAACTAGCGGGGGAGTCAACAATGAGCAGTTCTTC
CASSVAGTSGGVNNEQFF
>NA|TRBJ1-5|TRBV19|TRBD1
TGTGCCAGTAGTCGGGACAGGGCTCAGCCCCAGCATTTT
CASSRDRAQPQHF
>NA|TRBJ2-3|TRBV18|TRBD1
TGTGCCAGCTCACCACCCAGGACAGGGAGAGATACGCAGTATTTT
CASSPPRTGRDTQYF
>NA|TRBJ2-7|TRBV5-6|TRBD1
TGTGCCAGCAGCTTTACCCCCGGGACAGGGTCCTACGAGCAGTACTTC
CASSFTPGTGSYEQYF
>NA|TRBJ2-7|TRBV10-2|NA
TGCGCCAGCAGGGCAGGAGGCTACGAGCAGTACTTC
CASRAGGYEQYF
>few|TRBJ1-3|TRBV5-1|TRBD1
TGCGCCAGCAGCACGGGACAGCTCGGAAACACCATATATTTT
CASSTGQLGNTIYF
>NA|TRBJ1-1|TRBV27|NA
TGTGCCAGCAGTTTAGGCGGGGGTATGAACACTGAAGCTTTCTTT
CASSLGGGMNTEAFF
>once|TRBJ1-3|TRBV5-5|TRBD1
TGTGCCAGCAGCGTGTTACCAGGGGGCGCGATTGGAAACACCATATATTTT
CASSVLPGGAIGNTIYF
>NA|TRBJ2-4|TRBV11-2|NA
TGTGCCAGCAGCTTAGCCCCAACATCGGGTTGGCTGGACATTCAGTACTTC
CASSLAPTSGWLDIQYF
>once|TRBJ2-3|TRBV19|TRBD2
TGTGCCAGTAGTTCGACTAGCGGGGGATCCACAGATACGCAGTATTTT
CASSSTSGGSTDTQYF
>NA|TRBJ1-2|TRBV30|NA
TGTGCCTGGGTAAACTATGGCTACACCTTC
CAWVNYGYTF
>NA|TRBJ2-7|TRBV6-1|TRBD2
TGTGCCAGCAGTGACATACTAGCGCAGGTCTACGAGCAGTACTTC
CASSDILAQVYEQYF
>once|TRBJ1-2|TRBV6-1|TRBD1
TGTGCCAGCAGTGAAGCACCTTGGACAGGGTCCTTGGGTGGCTACACCTTC
CASSEAPWTGSLGGYTF
>NA|TRBJ2-7|TRBV13|NA
TGTGCCAGCAGCTTAGTTAGGGGGAGCGAGCAGTACTTC
CASSLVRGSEQYF